This T cell receptor beta chain was found in a study of blood T cell repertoires in COVID-19. As handled by the study authors: Estimation of nucleated cell counts was performed using reference gene primer amplification. Profiling relied on immunoSEQ multiplex PCR, and the TCRdb table lists in-frame clones only, not all of them. V, J and clone size derive from that table, while D and trimming were established from the DNA sequence. Of about 160,000 clones listed, approximately 86% are singletons. CDR3 size: 16 residues. CDR1 SGHDT and CDR2 YYEEEE come from the germline V gene. The TCR originated in a woman of 80 years or more with active or convalescent COVID-19. The chain links TRBV5-6 to TRBJ1-1; TRBD1 aligns across 8 bases. Sequenced sample: peripheral blood. CDR3 DNA: TGTTGTTCGAAACCGGGACAGGTCGGGGGAAACACTGAAGCTTTCTTT. It translates to CCSKPGQVGGNTEAFF.